The next 11 T cell receptor beta chains were all read from a single sample in a study of cytomegalovirus exposure and HLA in healthy donors. It was with 60 Vbeta and 13 Jbeta primers that the PCR ran. Only in-frame clones appear in the TCRdb table, and some are missing; sequencing was by immunoSEQ multiplex PCR. The top ten hold about 6% of the sample, which has approximately 110,000 clones, about three quarters seen once. What was sequenced was PBMCs. The receptors were gathered from a male donor in good health and CMV-seronegative.

The gene calls are TRBV5-6 and TRBJ2-7; D not resolved. The V and J ends lost 4 bases and 7 bases respectively, with 12 bases between them. The CDR3 runs 12 residues. CDR1 is SGHDT, CDR2 YYEEEE, per germline. The CDR3 nucleotides are TGTGCCAGCAGCGCAGGCTACGTAGAGCAGTACTTC. Protein product: CASSAGYVEQYF.

The chain joins TRBV5-4 to TRBJ1-2; TRBD1 might be the D (5 bases). The germline V gene has CDR1 SGHNT and CDR2 YYREEE (reference sequence). With 2 bases removed from V and 8 bases from J, the gap between germline ends came to 13 bases. The CDR3 length is 13 residues. In DNA form, the CDR3 reads TGTGCCAGCAGCTTCGGACAAGGTAACGGCTACACCTTC. This gives the protein CASSFGQGNGYTF. The complete variable domain, with remaining parts taken from reference TRBV5-4 and TRBJ1-2, reads ETGVTQSPTHLIKTRGQQVTLRCSSQSGHNTVSWYQQALGQGPQFIFQYYREEENGRGNFPPRFSGLQFPNYSSELNVNALELDDSALYLCASSFGQGNGYTFGSGTRLTVV.

The CDR3 loop is CASSYSGYVVTGELFF. The CDR3 DNA sequence: TGTGCCAGCAGTTACTCGGGCTATGTCGTCACCGGGGAGCTGTTTTTT. The chain recombines TRBV6-6 with TRBJ2-2; D gene ambiguous. This CDR3 region has 16 residues. The germline V and J ends were trimmed by 0 bases and 4 bases, with 12 bases remaining between them. Germline CDR1 is MNHNY and CDR2 is SVGAGI (reference sequence).

Only one count was recorded for this clone. The chain's CDR3 is CASSFQGDTEAFF. DNA for the CDR3: TGCGCCAGCAGCTTTCAGGGGGACACTGAAGCTTTCTTT. The rearrangement links TRBV5-1 to TRBJ1-1; 7 bases align to TRBD1. Trimming cost V 2 bases and J 3 bases; bases outside gene matches: 1. The germline V gene has CDR1 SGHRS and CDR2 YFSETQ. The CDR3 extends over 13 amino acids.

For this clone: A read error may account for a junction end that differs from germline. CDR3 residues: CASSRQGRGGTEVFF. The CDR3 nucleotides are TGTGCCAGCAGTCGACAGGGGAGAGGGGGGACTGAAGTTTTCTTT. The rearrangement links TRBV6-5 to TRBJ1-1; 8 bases are a match to TRBD1. The CDR3 loop spans 15 amino acids. Germline V lookup: CDR1 MNHEY, CDR2 SVGAGI.

This clone was observed a handful of times. The rearrangement uses TRBV7-8 and TRBJ2-5, with 7 bases fitting TRBD1. Germline lookup yields CDR1 SGHVS and CDR2 FQNEAQ. This CDR3 spans 13 amino acids. The J segment lost 6 bases and the V segment lost 3 bases, leaving 4 bases of the junction unmatched. The chain's CDR3 is CASSLTGLQTQYF. CDR3 sequence (DNA): TGTGCCAGCAGCTTGACAGGGTTACAGACCCAGTACTTC.

The chain has TRBV18 and TRBJ2-7, with TRBD1 matching 8 bases. Germline V CDR1 and CDR2: KGHSH, LQKENI. The CDR3 is 16 residues long. V lost 2 bases, J lost 6 bases, and 12 bases stayed unmatched. For the CDR3, the DNA is TGTGCCAGCTCACCAAGACAGGGGTCCTCGGGTAGCGAGCAGTACTTC. It codes for CASSPRQGSSGSEQYF.

V and J are TRBV19 and TRBJ2-7; D perhaps matches TRBD2 (6 bases). Deletions cut 6 bases from V and 2 bases from J, with 14 bases between. CDR1 is LNHDA and CDR2 is SQIVND in the germline V gene (reference sequence). The CDR3 is 14 residues long. In nucleotides, the CDR3 is TGTGCCAGTAGCACTGGGTGGGGGGCCTACGAGCAGTACTTC. Translating it yields CASSTGWGAYEQYF.

The chain carries TRBV7-3 and TRBJ2-3; 12 positions match TRBD2. This CDR3 spans 18 amino acids. Trimming took 1 base from V and 4 from J; bases not matched to a gene: 9. Germline CDR1 reads SGHTA; CDR2 reads FQGTGA. CDR3 nucleotides: TGTGCCAGCAGCTTAAGGGCCCCACTAGCGGGAGGCCCAGATACGCAGTATTTT. Its protein product is CASSLRAPLAGGPDTQYF.

This clone has only a few counts. The chain uses TRBV7-8 and TRBJ2-2, with 7 positions matching TRBD2. With 5 bases clipped from V and 5 bases from J, the junction kept 11 bases outside the gene matches. Germline V gene lookup returns CDR1 SGHVS and CDR2 FQNEAQ. The CDR3 is 16 residues long. The CDR3 loop reads CASSRAAGVRTGELFF. The CDR3 nucleotides are TGTGCCAGCAGCCGTGCGGCGGGAGTAAGAACCGGGGAGCTGTTTTTT.

The chain is built from TRBV28 and TRBJ1-2; TRBD1 agrees at 8 bases. The CDR3 length is 17 residues. Per germline, CDR1 MDHEN and CDR2 SYDVKM. The V segment lost 7 bases and the J segment 3 bases; nucleotides outside the gene matches: 16. In DNA form, the CDR3 reads TGTGCCAGCACTCTCCCGGGACAGGCCCCTGTGGACTATGGCTACACCTTC. Translating it yields CASTLPGQAPVDYGYTF.